This is a list of T cell receptor beta chains from one sample in a study of Tregs in tolerant kidney transplant recipients. Sequencing was performed with immunoSEQ multiplex PCR; in TCRdb, only in-frame clones are kept and a portion is missing. The sample consists of some 240,000 clones, roughly 84% of them appearing once. Input material: CD4+ T cells from blood. Receptors were obtained from a human donor in good health. Each CDR3 is given with its conserved first and last residue. A D gene is named only where the DNA matches it firmly. The size entry is marked missing in some rows and otherwise reads once, few, many or a size class.

D gene	V gene	clone size	J gene	CDR3 protein	CDR3 DNA
TRBD1	TRBV27	.	TRBJ2-3	CASRIPGQSTDTQYF	TGTGCCAGCAGGATCCCGGGACAGTCCACAGATACGCAGTATTTT
TRBD1	TRBV2	.	TRBJ2-5	CASSAQQGSETQYF	TGTGCCAGCAGTGCGCAACAGGGGTCCGAGACCCAGTACTTC
.	TRBV25-1	.	TRBJ1-5	CASSPSGRLNQPQHF	TGTGCCAGCAGCCCATCCGGACGGCTGAATCAGCCCCAGCATTTT
.	TRBV18	.	TRBJ1-6	CASSPQGFESPLHF	TGTGCCAGCTCACCACAGGGATTCGAATCACCCCTCCACTTT
.	TRBV29-1	.	TRBJ1-5	CSVGRGVGQPQHF	TGCAGCGTTGGTCGGGGAGTAGGTCAGCCCCAGCATTTT
TRBD2	TRBV7-8	.	TRBJ2-3	CASSIWTSGGALDTQYF	TGTGCCAGCAGCATATGGACTAGCGGGGGGGCATTGGATACGCAGTATTTT
TRBD2	TRBV5-1	.	TRBJ2-1	CASRTSGWNEQFF	TGCGCCAGCCGGACTAGCGGGTGGAATGAGCAGTTCTTC
.	TRBV4-1	.	TRBJ2-7	CASSAKLDILASYEQYF	TGCGCCAGCTCAGCTAAGCTGGACATTTTGGCTTCCTACGAGCAGTACTTC
.	TRBV7-2	.	TRBJ2-6	CASSPSWANVLTF	TGTGCCAGCAGCCCTTCCTGGGCCAACGTCCTGACTTTC
.	TRBV30	.	TRBJ1-2	CAWSMWEGGYTF	TGTGCCTGGAGTATGTGGGAGGGTGGCTACACCTTC
.	TRBV30	.	TRBJ2-2	CAWAPSGALRTGELFF	TGTGCCTGGGCCCCATCGGGAGCCTTAAGAACCGGGGAGCTGTTTTTT
.	TRBV19	few	TRBJ2-7	CASSPNHAYEQYF	TGTGCCAGTAGCCCAAACCATGCATACGAGCAGTACTTC